Following are 25 T cell receptor beta chains from one sample sequenced in a study of T cells in Graves' hyperthyroidism and ophthalmopathy. The CDR3 regions of TCR beta were amplified from RNA transcripts. First-round RT-PCR of the TCR CDR3 relied on the HTBI primer set. TCRdb fed the multiplex PCR reads into MiXCR, producing one record per CDR3 protein. The top ten clones hold 17% of a sample with about 37,000 distinct CDR3 sequences, 40% to 65% of them seen once. Specimen: blood. Receptors were obtained from a middle-aged man with Graves' ophthalmopathy.

The chain couples TRBV19 to TRBJ2-5, with D unclear. Germline assignment: CDR1 LNHDA and CDR2 SQIVND (reference sequence). V was cut by 10 bases and J by 5 bases, with 14 bases left in between. The CDR3 has 12 amino acids. In DNA, the CDR3 is TGTGCCACCCGCTCCTACAATGAGACCCAGTACTTC. It translates to CATRSYNETQYF. Full variable domain (rest looked up from reference TRBV19 and TRBJ2-5): DGGITQSPKYLFRKEGQNVTLSCEQNLNHDAMYWYRQDPGQGLRLIYYSQIVNDFQKGDIAEGYSVSREKKESFPLTVTSAQKNPTAFYLCATRSYNETQYFGPGTRLLVL.

The chain has TRBV20-1 and TRBJ1-6; 7 nucleotides align to TRBD1. This CDR3 spans 13 amino acids. Germline V CDR1 and CDR2: DFQATT, SNEGSKA (reference sequence). V lost 0 bases to trimming and J lost 12 bases; unmatched junction nucleotides: 5. This chain's CDR3 is CSARERQGLPLHF. The CDR3 DNA is TGCAGTGCTAGAGAGAGACAGGGACTACCCCTCCACTTT.

The chain joins TRBV9 to TRBJ1-1; D unclear. V was trimmed by 2 bases and J by 6 bases, leaving 11 bases between them. The germline gives CDR1 SGDLS, CDR2 YYNGEE. CDR3 size: 13 residues. CDR3 sequence (DNA): TGTGCCAGCAGCGTGATAGGAGACTCTGAAGCTTTCTTT. This sequence encodes CASSVIGDSEAFF.

In the case of this clonotype: Germline is not matched at one junction end, which may reflect a read error. The chain carries TRBV19 and TRBJ1-4; maybe TRBD1 (5 bases). Germline CDR1 is LNHDA and CDR2 is SQIVND (reference sequence). The CDR3 has 12 amino acids. In DNA form, the CDR3 reads TGTGCCAGTAGGACAGTCAGTGAAATACTGTTTTTT. Protein product: CASRTVSEILFF.

This clonotype was detected ten times or more. This rearrangement joins TRBV4-1 to TRBJ1-1, with 8 positions matching TRBD1. CDR1 is MGHRA, CDR2 YSYEKL, per germline. Unmatched junction bases numbered 4, after V lost 6 bases and J lost 1 base. The CDR3 is 14 residues long. Here the CDR3 reads CASRGQGANTEAFF. In DNA form, the CDR3 reads TGCGCCAGCAGAGGACAGGGAGCGAACACTGAAGCTTTCTTT.

The chain couples TRBV29-1 to TRBJ2-5; D is undetermined. Looked up from germline, CDR1 is SQVTM and CDR2 is ANQGSEA. V gave up 3 bases and J gave up 3 bases, with 8 bases separating them. This CDR3 is built from 12 residues. CDR3 bases: TGCAGCGTTGAGTCCAGGAAAGAGACCCAGTACTTC. It is translated as CSVESRKETQYF.

The chain couples TRBV20-1 to TRBJ2-2; TRBD2 is a possible D gene (6 bases). CDR3 length equals 15 residues. The V gene lost 6 bases and the J gene lost 2 bases, with 16 bases spanning the gap. Germline CDR1 DFQATT, CDR2 SNEGSKA (reference sequence). Written as DNA, the CDR3 is TGCAGTGCCCGGAGAGGCGGGGCAAACACCGGGGAGCTGTTTTTT. Translated: CSARRGGANTGELFF.

Regarding this clonotype: The conserved phenylalanine or tryptophan is not found at the CDR3 terminus, so this likely reflects a read error. The chain links TRBV20-1 to TRBJ1-2; D ambiguous. In germline, CDR1 is DFQATT, CDR2 SNEGSKA (reference sequence). The CDR3 spans 11 residues. The DNA for the CDR3 is TGCATGCTCCACGTCGGATATGGCTACACCCTC. It translates to CMLHVGYGYTL.

In this sample, this clonotype turned up many times. This chain joins TRBV5-1 and TRBJ2-2; D ambiguous. Per the germline V gene, CDR1 is SGHRS and CDR2 is YFSETQ. The CDR3 runs to 15 residues. V was pared by 0 bases and J by 2 bases, with 8 bases between. The CDR3 bases are TGCGCCAGCAGCTTGGAGGGCTTTAACACCGGGGAGCTGTTTTTT. Translation gives CASSLEGFNTGELFF. The whole variable domain, filled in from reference TRBV5-1 and TRBJ2-2, reads KAGVTQTPRYLIKTRGQQVTLSCSPISGHRSVSWYQQTPGQGLQFLFEYFSETQRNKGNFPGRFSGRQFSNSRSEMNVSTLELGDSALYLCASSLEGFNTGELFFGEGSRLTVL.

This clonotype is a singleton in its sample. The chain is built from TRBV10-3 and TRBJ2-3, with 7 bases lining up with TRBD1. From germline, CDR1 is ENHRY and CDR2 SYGVKD. The CDR3 is 14 residues long. Unmatched junction bases numbered 4, after V lost 6 bases and J lost 1 base. The CDR3 is CAIRRDSRTDTQYF. CDR3 DNA sequence: TGTGCCATCAGACGGGACAGCCGCACAGATACGCAGTATTTT.

This clonotype occurred many times. The chain combines TRBV5-4 with TRBJ1-6; tentatively, D is TRBD1 (5 bases). CDR3 size: 13 residues. Trimming took 4 bases from V and 10 from J, leaving 12 bases between them. Per germline, CDR1 SGHNT and CDR2 YYREEE (reference sequence). In DNA, the CDR3 is TGTGCCAGCAGCCCAGTCGGGGGATCACCCCTCCACTTT. Amino acids: CASSPVGGSPLHF. Filled out from reference TRBV5-4 and TRBJ1-6, the complete variable domain reads ETGVTQSPTHLIKTRGQQVTLRCSSQSGHNTVSWYQQALGQGPQFIFQYYREEENGRGNFPPRFSGLQFPNYSSELNVNALELDDSALYLCASSPVGGSPLHFGNGTRLTVT.

Ten or more counts support this clonotype. V usage is TRBV27 and J usage is TRBJ2-2; D remains unclear. V was shortened by 5 bases and J by 4 bases, with 17 bases between the two germline ends. CDR3 length: 16 amino acids. In germline, CDR1 is MNHEY, CDR2 SMNVEV (reference sequence). The CDR3 reads CASSPYASSPTGELFF. The CDR3, as DNA: TGTGCCAGCAGTCCATATGCATCCTCCCCCACCGGGGAGCTGTTTTTT.

The rearrangement uses TRBV2 and TRBJ2-7; D call uncertain. The length of the CDR3 is 11 residues. V shed 7 bases and J shed 10 bases, with 14 bases lying between them. CDR1 SNHLY and CDR2 FYNNEI come from the germline V gene. CDR3 amino acids: CASTQLGRQYF. Written as DNA, the CDR3 is TGTGCCAGCACCCAACTGGGCAGACAGTACTTC. The full variable domain, rest sourced from reference TRBV2 and TRBJ2-7, is EPEVTQTPSHQVTQMGQEVILRCVPISNHLYFYWYRQILGQKVEFLVSFYNNEISEKSEIFDDQFSVERPDGSNFTLKIRSTKLEDSAMYFCASTQLGRQYFGPGTRLTVT.

This rearrangement joins TRBV7-8 to TRBJ1-3; D is unresolved. CDR3 length equals 15 residues. V lost 1 base and J 4 bases, leaving 11 bases between the germline ends. Germline-derived CDR1 and CDR2 are SGHVS and FQNEAQ. The DNA of the CDR3 is TGTGCCAGCAGCTTAGTAGGCAGCCCAGGAAACACCATATATTTT. Translating it yields CASSLVGSPGNTIYF. The variable domain in full, completed from reference TRBV7-8 and TRBJ1-3, reads GAGVSQSPRYKVAKRGQDVALRCDPISGHVSLFWYQQALGQGPEFLTYFQNEAQLDKSGLPSDRFFAERPEGSVSTLKIQRTQQEDSAVYLCASSLVGSPGNTIYFGEGSWLTVV.

This clonotype came up many times. The rearrangement links TRBV20-1 to TRBJ2-4; 9 bases align to TRBD2. The CDR3 length is 16 residues. Per germline, CDR1 DFQATT and CDR2 SNEGSKA (reference sequence). Trimming removed 5 bases from V and 1 base from J; junction bases left unmatched: 9. The CDR3 DNA follows: TGCAGTGCTTTCCCAGCGGGGGGCTTGGCCAAAAACATTCAGTACTTC. As protein: CSAFPAGGLAKNIQYF.

A few counts support this clonotype. The rearrangement links TRBV7-2 to TRBJ2-7; 11 nucleotides match TRBD2. This CDR3 is built from 14 residues. Germline loops: CDR1 SGHTA, CDR2 FQGNSA. Germline trimming cut 5 bases from V and 2 bases from J; bases unmatched to any gene: 2. The CDR3 is CASSISGGAYEQYF. DNA for the CDR3: TGTGCCAGCAGCATTAGCGGGGGGGCCTACGAGCAGTACTTC.

With regard to this clonotype: Germline and junction disagree at one end, which may indicate a read error. This chain joins TRBV11-2 and TRBJ2-5; 9 nucleotides agree with TRBD2. The germline V gene has CDR1 SGHAT and CDR2 FQNNGV. This CDR3 has 17 residues. CDR3 sequence: CASSLDRTSVCQETQYF. The CDR3, as DNA: TGCGCCAGCAGCTTAGACCGGACTAGCGTGTGCCAAGAGACCCAGTACTTC.

This clonotype was counted ten times or more. The chain recombines TRBV14 with TRBJ2-7, with D perhaps TRBD2 (6 bases). The CDR3 has 14 residues. With 4 bases removed from V and 4 bases from J, the gap between germline ends came to 14 bases. CDR1 is SGHDN, CDR2 FVKESK, per germline. As DNA, the CDR3 is TGTGCCAGCAGCCCACTCGGGGGTCCTTACGAGCAGTACTTC. Translation: CASSPLGGPYEQYF. Combining the CDR3 with reference TRBV14 and TRBJ2-7 gives the whole variable domain EAGVTQFPSHSVIEKGQTVTLRCDPISGHDNLYWYRRVMGKEIKFLLHFVKESKQDESGMPNNRFLAERTGGTYSTLKVQPAELEDSGVYFCASSPLGGPYEQYFGPGTRLTVT.

Worth noting for this clonotype: Its ends do not fully match the called genes, so a read error is possible. The gene calls are TRBV7-3 and TRBJ2-2; maybe TRBD2 (5 bases). Per germline, CDR1 SGHTA and CDR2 FQGTGA. CDR3 length equals 13 residues. CDR3 bases: TGTGCGAGCAGCTTATTAGGACTCGGGGAGCTGTTTTTT. Translation: CASSLLGLGELFF.

The V gene is TRBV13, the J gene TRBJ2-3; 11 bases align to TRBD2. The CDR3 runs to 17 residues. Trimming at V came to 5 bases and at J to 0 bases, leaving 7 bases not matched to a gene. Germline values: CDR1 PRHDT, CDR2 FYEKMQ (reference sequence). The CDR3 loop is CASSIRLAGSSTDTQYF. For the CDR3, the DNA is TGTGCCAGCAGCATTAGACTAGCGGGGTCTAGCACAGATACGCAGTATTTT.

Of note for this clonotype: This CDR3 fails to terminate in the conserved phenylalanine or tryptophan, so it likely reflects a read error. The chain recombines TRBV19 with TRBJ2-5; 8 nucleotides agree with TRBD1. Germline V gives CDR1 LNHDA, CDR2 SQIVND (reference sequence). The CDR3 spans 14 residues. CDR3: CASSIAGGQEAQYS. DNA of the CDR3: TGTGCCAGTAGTATAGCAGGGGGCCAAGAGGCCCAGTACTCC.

This clonotype was picked up one time. The genes are TRBV20-1 and TRBJ2-7, with 11 bases aligning to TRBD2. V shed 0 bases and J 4 bases; nucleotides not matched to a gene: 17. Per germline, CDR1 DFQATT and CDR2 SNEGSKA (reference sequence). The CDR3 is 19 amino acids. The CDR3 here is CSARDDLASGRKILYEQYF. In DNA form, the CDR3 reads TGCAGTGCTAGAGATGATTTGGCTAGCGGGAGGAAAATCCTGTACGAGCAGTACTTC.

CDR3: CASSHTGGWGGTEAFF. DNA for the CDR3: TGTGCCAGCAGCCACACAGGCGGGTGGGGTGGCACTGAAGCTTTCTTT. The chain uses TRBV3-1 and TRBJ1-1; TRBD1 might be the D (5 bases). CDR1 is LGHDT and CDR2 is YNNKEL in the germline V gene (reference sequence). Trimming stripped 3 bases from V and 4 bases from J, with 18 bases between. The CDR3 runs 16 residues.

This clonotype has at least ten counts. The chain couples TRBV5-8 to TRBJ2-7, with D perhaps matching TRBD1 (6 bases). V shed 3 bases and J shed 0 bases, with 13 bases lying between them. From germline, CDR1 is SGHTS and CDR2 YDEGEE. The CDR3 has 15 residues. The CDR3 DNA reads as TGTGCCAGCAGCTCCAGGGTAGGGGGCTCCTACGAGCAGTACTTC. It yields the protein CASSSRVGGSYEQYF.

At least ten counts were recorded for this clonotype. The chain joins TRBV7-9 to TRBJ1-1; the D is unclear. The length of the CDR3 is 15 residues. Trimming left V 3 bases short and J 3 bases short, with 14 bases between. Germline-derived CDR1 and CDR2 are SEHNR and FQNEAQ (reference sequence). The CDR3 sequence is CASSFGQKVDTEAFF. Written as DNA, the CDR3 is TGTGCCAGCAGCTTCGGCCAAAAAGTGGACACTGAAGCTTTCTTT.